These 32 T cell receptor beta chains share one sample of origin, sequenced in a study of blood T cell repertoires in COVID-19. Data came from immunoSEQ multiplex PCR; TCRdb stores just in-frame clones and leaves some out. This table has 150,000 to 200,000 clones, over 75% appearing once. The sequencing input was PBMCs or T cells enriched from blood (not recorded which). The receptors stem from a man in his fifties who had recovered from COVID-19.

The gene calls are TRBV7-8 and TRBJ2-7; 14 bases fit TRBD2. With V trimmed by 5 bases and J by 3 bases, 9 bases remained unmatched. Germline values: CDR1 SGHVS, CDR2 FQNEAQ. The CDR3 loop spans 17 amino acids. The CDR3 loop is CASSKRGLAGAFYEQYF. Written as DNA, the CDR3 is TGTGCCAGCAGCAAAAGGGGACTAGCGGGGGCCTTCTACGAGCAGTACTTC. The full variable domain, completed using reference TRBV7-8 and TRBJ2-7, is GAGVSQSPRYKVAKRGQDVALRCDPISGHVSLFWYQQALGQGPEFLTYFQNEAQLDKSGLPSDRFFAERPEGSVSTLKIQRTQQEDSAVYLCASSKRGLAGAFYEQYFGPGTRLTVT.

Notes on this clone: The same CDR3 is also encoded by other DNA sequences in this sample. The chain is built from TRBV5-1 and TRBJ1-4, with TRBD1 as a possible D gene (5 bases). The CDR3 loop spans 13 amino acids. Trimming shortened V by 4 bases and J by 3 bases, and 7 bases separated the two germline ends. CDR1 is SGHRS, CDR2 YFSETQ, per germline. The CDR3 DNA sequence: TGCGCCAGCAGCAGGGGTTCTAATGAAAAACTGTTTTTT. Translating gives CASSRGSNEKLFF.

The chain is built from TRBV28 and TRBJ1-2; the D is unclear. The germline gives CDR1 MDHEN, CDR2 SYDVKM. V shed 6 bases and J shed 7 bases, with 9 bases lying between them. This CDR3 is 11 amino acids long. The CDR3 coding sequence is TGTGCCAGCAGATCCATCGGTGGCTACACCTTC. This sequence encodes CASRSIGGYTF.

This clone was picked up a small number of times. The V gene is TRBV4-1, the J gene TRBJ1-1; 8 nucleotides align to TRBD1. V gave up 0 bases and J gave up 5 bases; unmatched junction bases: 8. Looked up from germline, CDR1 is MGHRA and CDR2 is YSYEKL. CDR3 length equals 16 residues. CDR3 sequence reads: CASSQDSARGQTEAFF. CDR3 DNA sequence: TGCGCCAGCAGCCAAGATTCTGCCAGGGGGCAGACTGAAGCTTTCTTT.

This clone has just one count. The CDR3 DNA reads as TGCGCCAGCAGTCAATCTGAGAGGGTTTTGTGTTCACCCCTCCACTTT. This gives the protein CASSQSERVLCSPLHF. The V call is TRBV23-1, the J call TRBJ1-6; the D is unclear. TRBV23-1 is flagged as an ORF with uncertain function. V lost 0 bases to trimming and J lost 9 bases, with 15 bases between them. The CDR3 has 16 amino acids.

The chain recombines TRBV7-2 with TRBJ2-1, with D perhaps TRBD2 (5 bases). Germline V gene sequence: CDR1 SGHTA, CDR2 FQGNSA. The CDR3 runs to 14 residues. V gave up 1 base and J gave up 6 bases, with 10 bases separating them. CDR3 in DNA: TGTGCCAGCAGCTTAGTTCGGGAACCCAATGAGCAGTTCTTC. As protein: CASSLVREPNEQFF. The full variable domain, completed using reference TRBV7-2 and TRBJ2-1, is GAGVSQSPSNKVTEKGKDVELRCDPISGHTALYWYRQSLGQGLEFLIYFQGNSAPDKSGLPSDRFSAERTGGSVSTLTIQRTQQEDSAVYLCASSLVREPNEQFFGPGTRLTVL.

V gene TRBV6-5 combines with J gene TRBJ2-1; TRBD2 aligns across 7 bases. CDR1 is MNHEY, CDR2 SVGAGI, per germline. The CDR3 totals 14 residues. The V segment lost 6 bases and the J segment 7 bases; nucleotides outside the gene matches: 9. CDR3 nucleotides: TGTGCCAGCAGGCTGGGGGGAGCGGGGAATGAGCAGTTCTTC. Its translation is CASRLGGAGNEQFF.

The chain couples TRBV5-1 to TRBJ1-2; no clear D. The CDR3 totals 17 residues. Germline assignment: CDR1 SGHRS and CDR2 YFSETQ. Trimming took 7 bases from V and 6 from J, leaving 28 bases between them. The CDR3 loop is CASSSEGDGVGLNGYTF. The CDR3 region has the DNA TGCGCCAGCTCTTCTGAGGGTGACGGTGTTGGACTCAATGGCTACACCTTC.

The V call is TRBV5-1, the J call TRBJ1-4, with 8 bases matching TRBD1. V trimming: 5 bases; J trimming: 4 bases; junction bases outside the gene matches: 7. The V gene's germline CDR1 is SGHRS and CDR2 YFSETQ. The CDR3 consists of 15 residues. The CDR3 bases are TGCGCCAGCAGTCCCGGGACAGGTGGTAATGAAAAACTGTTTTTT. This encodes CASSPGTGGNEKLFF.

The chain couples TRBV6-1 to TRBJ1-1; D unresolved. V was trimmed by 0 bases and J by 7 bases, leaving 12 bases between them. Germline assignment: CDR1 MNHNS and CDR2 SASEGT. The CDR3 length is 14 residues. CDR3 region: CASSEAGGRNEAFF. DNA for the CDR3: TGTGCCAGCAGTGAAGCGGGAGGACGGAATGAAGCTTTCTTT.

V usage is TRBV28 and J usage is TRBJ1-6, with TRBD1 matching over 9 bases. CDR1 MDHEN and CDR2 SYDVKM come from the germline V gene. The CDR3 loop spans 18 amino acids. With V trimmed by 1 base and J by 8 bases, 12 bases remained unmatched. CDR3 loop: CASSLFLGDRVWHSPLHF. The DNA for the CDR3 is TGTGCCAGCAGTTTATTTCTGGGGGACAGGGTCTGGCATTCACCCCTCCACTTT. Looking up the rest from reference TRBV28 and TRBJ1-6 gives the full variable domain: DVKVTQSSRYLVKRTGEKVFLECVQDMDHENMFWYRQDPGLGLRLIYFSYDVKMKEKGDIPEGYSVSREKKERFSLILESASTNQTSMYLCASSLFLGDRVWHSPLHFGNGTRLTVT.

The CDR3 DNA reads as TGTGCCAGCTCACCACAGGGGGCGAACACTGAAGCTTTCTTT. Amino acids: CASSPQGANTEAFF. The chain combines TRBV18 with TRBJ1-1, with 7 bases lining up with TRBD1. The J segment lost 1 base and the V segment lost 1 base, leaving 0 bases of the junction unmatched. CDR1 KGHSH and CDR2 LQKENI come from the germline V gene. The CDR3 spans 14 residues.

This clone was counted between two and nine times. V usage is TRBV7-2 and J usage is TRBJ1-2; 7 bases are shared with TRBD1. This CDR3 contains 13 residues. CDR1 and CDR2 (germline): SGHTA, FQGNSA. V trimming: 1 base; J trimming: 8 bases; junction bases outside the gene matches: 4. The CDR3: CASSLVTQGGYTF. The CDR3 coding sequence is TGTGCCAGCAGCTTAGTTACACAGGGGGGCTACACCTTC.

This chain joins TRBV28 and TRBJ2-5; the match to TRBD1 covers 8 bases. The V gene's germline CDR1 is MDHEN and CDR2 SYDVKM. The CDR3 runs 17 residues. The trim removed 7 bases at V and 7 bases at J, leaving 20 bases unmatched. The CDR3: CASKGTGAIRAGGTQYF. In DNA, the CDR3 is TGTGCCAGCAAGGGGACAGGTGCAATTAGGGCCGGCGGGACCCAGTACTTC. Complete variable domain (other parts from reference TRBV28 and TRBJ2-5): DVKVTQSSRYLVKRTGEKVFLECVQDMDHENMFWYRQDPGLGLRLIYFSYDVKMKEKGDIPEGYSVSREKKERFSLILESASTNQTSMYLCASKGTGAIRAGGTQYFGPGTRLLVL.

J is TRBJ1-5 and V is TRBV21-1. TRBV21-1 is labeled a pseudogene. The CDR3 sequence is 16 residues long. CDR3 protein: CASSKEEGESNQPQHF. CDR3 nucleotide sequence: TGTGCCAGCAGCAAAGAGGAGGGAGAGTCCAATCAGCCCCAGCATTTT.

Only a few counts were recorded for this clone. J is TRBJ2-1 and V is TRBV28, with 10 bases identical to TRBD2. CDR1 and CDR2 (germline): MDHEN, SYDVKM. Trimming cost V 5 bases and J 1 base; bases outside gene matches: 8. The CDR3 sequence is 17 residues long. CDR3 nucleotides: TGTGCCAGCAGTCCGGGAGCGGGAGGGAGGTCCTACAATGAGCAGTTCTTC. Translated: CASSPGAGGRSYNEQFF.

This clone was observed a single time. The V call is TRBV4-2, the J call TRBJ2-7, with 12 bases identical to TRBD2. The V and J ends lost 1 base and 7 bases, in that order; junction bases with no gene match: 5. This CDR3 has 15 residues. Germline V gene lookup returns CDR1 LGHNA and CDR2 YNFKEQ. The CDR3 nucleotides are TGTGCCAGCAGCCAAGCGACTAGCGGGAGAATTGAGCAGTACTTC. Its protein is CASSQATSGRIEQYF.

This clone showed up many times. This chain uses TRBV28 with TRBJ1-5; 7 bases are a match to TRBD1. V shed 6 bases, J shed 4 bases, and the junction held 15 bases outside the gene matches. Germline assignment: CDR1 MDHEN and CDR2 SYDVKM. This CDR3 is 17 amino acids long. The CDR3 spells CASSPGPVRGRNQPQHF. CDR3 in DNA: TGTGCCAGCAGCCCCGGGCCCGTGAGGGGGCGTAATCAGCCCCAGCATTTT.

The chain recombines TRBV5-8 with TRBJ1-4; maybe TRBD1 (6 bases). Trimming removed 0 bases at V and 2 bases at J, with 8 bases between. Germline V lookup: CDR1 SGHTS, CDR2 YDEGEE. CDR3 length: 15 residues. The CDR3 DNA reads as TGTGCCAGCAGCTTGGTCACAGGGACTAATGAAAAACTGTTTTTT. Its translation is CASSLVTGTNEKLFF.

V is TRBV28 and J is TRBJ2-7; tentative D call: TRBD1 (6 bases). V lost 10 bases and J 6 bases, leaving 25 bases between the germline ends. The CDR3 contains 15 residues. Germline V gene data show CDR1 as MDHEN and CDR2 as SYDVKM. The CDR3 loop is CAINIPGDPEVEQYF. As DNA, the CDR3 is TGTGCCATCAACATCCCAGGGGACCCGGAGGTCGAGCAGTACTTC.

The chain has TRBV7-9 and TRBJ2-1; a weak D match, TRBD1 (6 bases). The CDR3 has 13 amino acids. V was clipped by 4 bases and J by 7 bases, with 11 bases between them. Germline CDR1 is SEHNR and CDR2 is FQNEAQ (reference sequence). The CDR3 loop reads CASSWTDSNEQFF. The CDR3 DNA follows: TGTGCCAGCAGCTGGACAGATTCGAATGAGCAGTTCTTC.

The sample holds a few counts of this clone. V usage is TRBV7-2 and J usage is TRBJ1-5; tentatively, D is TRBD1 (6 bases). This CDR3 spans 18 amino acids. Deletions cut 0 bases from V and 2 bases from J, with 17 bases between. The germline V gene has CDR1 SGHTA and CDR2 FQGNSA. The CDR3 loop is CASSLAGDHRVRNQPQHF. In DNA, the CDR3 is TGTGCCAGCAGCTTAGCGGGGGACCACAGGGTTCGCAATCAGCCCCAGCATTTT. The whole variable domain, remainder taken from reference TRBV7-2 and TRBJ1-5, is GAGVSQSPSNKVTEKGKDVELRCDPISGHTALYWYRQSLGQGLEFLIYFQGNSAPDKSGLPSDRFSAERTGGSVSTLTIQRTQQEDSAVYLCASSLAGDHRVRNQPQHFGDGTRLSIL.

The CDR3 sequence is CASEDGGSAHSDGYTF. DNA of the CDR3: TGTGCCAGCGAAGACGGGGGATCGGCCCACTCGGATGGCTACACCTTC. The chain combines TRBV2 with TRBJ1-2, with D possibly TRBD1 on 5 matching bases. The germline V and J ends were trimmed by 8 bases and 6 bases, with 25 bases remaining between them. The length of the CDR3 is 16 residues. Looked up from germline, CDR1 is SNHLY and CDR2 is FYNNEI.

The CDR3 is CATSKQMNTEAFF. Here the CDR3 DNA reads TGTGCCACCTCCAAACAAATGAACACTGAAGCTTTCTTT. The gene calls are TRBV3-1 (or the pseudogene TRBV3-2) and TRBJ1-1; unclear D gene. V lost 10 bases, J lost 0 bases, and 12 bases lay in between. Germline CDR1 reads LGHDT; CDR2 reads YNNKEL (reference sequence). This CDR3 has 13 residues.

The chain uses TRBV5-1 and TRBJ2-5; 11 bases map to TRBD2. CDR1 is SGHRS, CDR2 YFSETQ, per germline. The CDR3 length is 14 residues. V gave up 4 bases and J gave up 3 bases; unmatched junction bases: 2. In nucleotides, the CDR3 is TGCGCCAGCAGCCCGGGACTAGCGGAAGAGACCCAGTACTTC. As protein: CASSPGLAEETQYF.

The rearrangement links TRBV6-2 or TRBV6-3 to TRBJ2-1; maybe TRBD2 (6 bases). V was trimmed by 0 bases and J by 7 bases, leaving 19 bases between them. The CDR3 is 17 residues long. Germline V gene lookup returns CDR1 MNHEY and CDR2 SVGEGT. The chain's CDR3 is CASSYSSTGAGFNEQFF. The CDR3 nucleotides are TGTGCCAGCAGTTACTCGAGTACGGGCGCGGGGTTTAATGAGCAGTTCTTC.

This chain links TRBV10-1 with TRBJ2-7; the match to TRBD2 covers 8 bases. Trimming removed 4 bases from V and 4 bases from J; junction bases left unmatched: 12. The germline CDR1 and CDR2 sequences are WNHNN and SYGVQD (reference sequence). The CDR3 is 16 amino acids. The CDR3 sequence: CASSAGGLAVMYEQYF. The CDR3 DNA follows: TGCGCCAGCAGTGCAGGTGGACTAGCAGTAATGTACGAGCAGTACTTC.

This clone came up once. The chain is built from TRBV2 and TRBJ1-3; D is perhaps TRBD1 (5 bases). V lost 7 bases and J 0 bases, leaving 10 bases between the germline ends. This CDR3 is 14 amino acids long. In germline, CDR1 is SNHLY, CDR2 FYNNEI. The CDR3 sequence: CASNQGSSGNTIYF. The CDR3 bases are TGTGCCAGCAACCAGGGAAGCTCTGGAAACACCATATATTTT.

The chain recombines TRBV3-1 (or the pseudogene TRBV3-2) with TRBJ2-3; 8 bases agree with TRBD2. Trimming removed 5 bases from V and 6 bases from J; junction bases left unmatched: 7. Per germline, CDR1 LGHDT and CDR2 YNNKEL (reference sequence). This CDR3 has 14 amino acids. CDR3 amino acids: CASSFTSGADTQYF. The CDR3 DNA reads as TGTGCCAGCAGCTTCACTAGCGGCGCGGATACGCAGTATTTT.

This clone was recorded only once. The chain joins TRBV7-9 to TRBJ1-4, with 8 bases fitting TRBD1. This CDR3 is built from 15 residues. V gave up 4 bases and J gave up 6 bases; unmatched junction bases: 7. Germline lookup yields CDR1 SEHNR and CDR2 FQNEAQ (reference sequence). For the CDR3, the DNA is TGTGCCAGCAGCTGGCTCAGACAGGGGTATGAAAAACTGTTTTTT. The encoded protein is CASSWLRQGYEKLFF.

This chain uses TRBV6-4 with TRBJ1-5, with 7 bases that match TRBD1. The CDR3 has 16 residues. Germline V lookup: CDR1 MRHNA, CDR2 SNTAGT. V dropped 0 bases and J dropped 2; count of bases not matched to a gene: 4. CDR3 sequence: CASSDSDDRGNQPQHF. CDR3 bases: TGTGCCAGCAGTGACTCGGACGACAGGGGCAATCAGCCCCAGCATTTT.

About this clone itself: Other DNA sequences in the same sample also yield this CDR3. CDR3 DNA sequence: TGCGCCAGCAGCTTAGCGGGAGTTACAGATACGCAGTATTTT. Protein: CASSLAGVTDTQYF. The chain combines TRBV5-1 with TRBJ2-3; 8 bases fit TRBD2. Germline values: CDR1 SGHRS, CDR2 YFSETQ. V lost 2 bases to trimming and J lost 3 bases; unmatched junction nucleotides: 2. The CDR3 extends over 14 amino acids.